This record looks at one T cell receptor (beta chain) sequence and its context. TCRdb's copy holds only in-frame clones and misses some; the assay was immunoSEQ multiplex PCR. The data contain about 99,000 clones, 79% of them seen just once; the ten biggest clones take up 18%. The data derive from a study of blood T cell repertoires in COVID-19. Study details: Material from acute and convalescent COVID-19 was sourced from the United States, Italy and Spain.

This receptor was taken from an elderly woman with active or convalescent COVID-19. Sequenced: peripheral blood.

CDR3: CASRPPGLSYEQYF. As DNA, the CDR3 is TGTGCCAGCAGGCCCCCGGGACTTTCCTACGAGCAGTACTTC. This chain uses TRBV6-6 with TRBJ2-7, with D perhaps TRBD2 (6 bases). Germline V lookup: CDR1 MNHNY, CDR2 SVGAGI (reference sequence). The CDR3 has 14 residues. Trimming took 6 bases from V and 1 from J, leaving 13 bases between them.